A single sample gave rise to the 4 T cell receptor beta chains below, sequenced in a study of T cells in women clearing cervical HPV infection. Generated by immunoSEQ multiplex PCR, the TCRdb table keeps only in-frame clones and is missing some. This repertoire includes about 31,000 clones. What was sequenced was blood buffy coat. These TCRs come from a woman aged 18-69 years with a cervical HPV16 infection that either progressed to CIN3+ or cleared (not recorded which).

About this clone itself: The sequenced fragment ends 3 residues before the CDR3 boundary, so the rest is inferred from the germline J gene. J is TRBJ2-1 and V is TRBV28; maybe TRBD2 (6 bases). V shed 2 bases and J shed 0 bases, with 11 bases lying between them. The CDR3 is 16 amino acids. Looked up from germline, CDR1 is MDHEN and CDR2 is SYDVKM. CDR3 sequence: CASSLSGSGSYNEQFF. Incomplete CDR3 DNA: TGTGCCAGCAGTTTAAGCGGGTCTGGCTCCTACAATGAG. The variable domain in full, completed from reference TRBV28 and TRBJ2-1, reads DVKVTQSSRYLVKRTGEKVFLECVQDMDHENMFWYRQDPGLGLRLIYFSYDVKMKEKGDIPEGYSVSREKKERFSLILESASTNQTSMYLCASSLSGSGSYNEQFFGPGTRLTVL.

With respect to this clone: The CDR3 end is not reached by the read, which stops 3 residues before it; the germline J gene fills it in. This chain joins TRBV2 and TRBJ2-3; 9 bases are shared with TRBD2. CDR1 and CDR2 from the germline V gene are SNHLY and FYNNEI. V lost 4 bases and J lost 8; bases outside the gene matches: 10. The CDR3 runs 15 residues. The CDR3 loop is CASSGFSGGLLTQYF. The sequenced CDR3 bases are TGTGCCAGCAGTGGATTTAGCGGGGGCCTCCTTACG.

Of note for this clone: The observed sequence ends 3 residues before the CDR3 terminus, with the missing tail filled in from the germline J gene. The chain carries TRBV18 and TRBJ1-2, with 10 positions matching TRBD1. Germline V CDR1 and CDR2: KGHSH, LQKENI. The CDR3 covers 13 residues. CDR3 region: CASSPGQGNGYTF. The CDR3 DNA, read in part, is TGTGCCAGCTCACCGGGACAGGGGAACGGC.

In regard to this clone: The missing CDR3 end, 3 residues past where the read stops, is filled in from the germline J gene. V and J are TRBV2 and TRBJ2-7; D remains unclear. The V gene lost 6 bases and the J gene lost 3 bases, with 6 bases spanning the gap. The CDR3 contains 11 residues. Germline values: CDR1 SNHLY, CDR2 FYNNEI. CDR3 bases read: TGTGCCAGCAGCAACAGCTACGAG. Amino acids: CASSNSYE. The CDR3 in full is CASSNSYEQYF.